This T cell receptor (beta chain) was profiled in a study of blood T cell repertoires in COVID-19. V lost 4 bases to trimming and J lost 5 bases, with 16 bases between them. The CDR3 sequence is 14 residues long. Germline V gene sequence: CDR1 SGHDT, CDR2 YYEEEE. In the study's own analysis: For nucleated cells, counts were estimated from reference gene primer amplification. Assay used: immunoSEQ multiplex PCR; TCRdb lists only in-frame clones, some missing. The DNA was the basis for D and trimming; V, J and clone size are from that table. The sample shows under 400,000 clones, 80% to 90% of them seen only once.

Input material: peripheral blood. The gene calls are TRBV5-6 and TRBJ2-7; D gene unclear. This receptor was taken from a young woman with COVID-19, enrolled during active disease. For the CDR3, the DNA is TGTGCCAGCAGCGCGGTGCGTTTGCCCAACGAGCAGTACTTC. It translates to CASSAVRLPNEQYF.